One sample yielded the 23 T cell receptor beta chains listed below, sequenced in a study of cytomegalovirus exposure and HLA in healthy donors. The repertoire was sequenced with immunoSEQ multiplex PCR; TCRdb's copy has only in-frame clones and lacks some. The sample contains tens of thousands of clones, 70% to 90% of which appear only once. Input material: PBMCs. The receptors stem from a woman between 18 and 29 years old in good health and CMV-seropositive.

The chain joins TRBV11-2 to TRBJ2-3, with 8 bases that match TRBD2. This CDR3 spans 15 amino acids. Germline loops: CDR1 SGHAT, CDR2 FQNNGV. V shed 1 base, J shed 4 bases, and the junction held 4 bases outside the gene matches. The CDR3 loop is CASSLAGRAPDTQYF. CDR3 nucleotides: TGTGCCAGCAGCTTAGCCGGGAGGGCCCCAGATACGCAGTATTTT.

The chain has TRBV2 and TRBJ1-2, with TRBD1 as a possible D gene (5 bases). The CDR3 has 14 residues. Germline CDR1 reads SNHLY; CDR2 reads FYNNEI. V shed 2 bases and J shed 6 bases, with 13 bases lying between them. CDR3 coding DNA: TGTGCCAGCAGTGAATTCGGCAGGGTGGATGGCTACACCTTC. It translates to CASSEFGRVDGYTF.

V gene TRBV27 combines with J gene TRBJ2-3; TRBD2 might be the D (6 bases). The CDR3 length is 16 residues. Germline values: CDR1 MNHEY, CDR2 SMNVEV (reference sequence). Trimming stripped 1 base from V and 1 base from J, with 12 bases between. CDR3 amino acids: CASSLYHGTRTDTQYF. CDR3 nucleotide sequence: TGTGCCAGCAGTTTATACCACGGGACTCGCACAGATACGCAGTATTTT.

The chain recombines TRBV11-2 with TRBJ2-1; 10 bases match TRBD2. CDR1 is SGHAT, CDR2 FQNNGV, per germline. This CDR3 has 16 amino acids. V gave up 5 bases and J gave up 8 bases; unmatched junction bases: 12. The CDR3 region has the DNA TGTGCCAGCAGCCCGGGGAGCGGGGGGGCCTTCCATGAGCAGTTCTTC. As protein: CASSPGSGGAFHEQFF.

This chain uses TRBV2 with TRBJ2-7; 8 bases match TRBD2. CDR1 and CDR2 (germline): SNHLY, FYNNEI. With 8 bases clipped from V and 0 bases from J, the junction kept 9 bases outside the gene matches. The CDR3 is made up of 15 amino acids. The CDR3 DNA reads TGTGCCAGCTATCAAGGGCGGGGGGTCTCCTACGAGCAGTACTTC. Amino acid sequence: CASYQGRGVSYEQYF.

A few counts support this clone. The J gene is TRBJ2-1, the V gene TRBV10-3, with TRBD2 identical over 10 bases. V lost 0 bases, J lost 8 bases, and 7 bases stayed unmatched. Germline CDR1 ENHRY, CDR2 SYGVKD. CDR3 size: 16 residues. The CDR3 coding sequence is TGTGCCATCAGTGAGTCGTGGGCTAGCGGGAGACATGAGCAGTTCTTC. Amino acids: CAISESWASGRHEQFF.

The V call is TRBV9, the J call TRBJ1-3, with TRBD1 as a possible D gene (5 bases). The germline gives CDR1 SGDLS, CDR2 YYNGEE. V shed 4 bases and J shed 3 bases, with 17 bases lying between them. The CDR3 runs 16 residues. The CDR3: CASSSSDNLLGNTIYF. CDR3 nucleotide sequence: TGTGCCAGCAGCTCATCGGACAATCTACTTGGAAACACCATATATTTT.

The gene calls are TRBV4-1 and TRBJ2-7; no reliable D call. CDR3 length: 15 amino acids. Germline CDR1 and CDR2: MGHRA and YSYEKL. Trimming cost V 0 bases and J 1 base, with 10 bases left between them. The DNA of the CDR3 is TGCGCCAGCAGCCAAGAACGAACAGTATCCTACGAGCAGTACTTC. Translated: CASSQERTVSYEQYF.

The chain carries TRBV28 and TRBJ2-7; 7 bases match TRBD1. The CDR3 is 12 amino acids. Trimming at V came to 7 bases and at J to 6 bases, leaving 6 bases not matched to a gene. Germline V gene data show CDR1 as MDHEN and CDR2 as SYDVKM. CDR3 loop: CASTLAGGEQYF. The CDR3 DNA follows: TGTGCCAGCACCCTCGCAGGGGGCGAGCAGTACTTC.

The V call is TRBV27, the J call TRBJ2-1, with D uncertain. Germline values: CDR1 MNHEY, CDR2 SMNVEV (reference sequence). Trimming cost V 0 bases and J 0 bases, with 9 bases left between them. This CDR3 region has 16 residues. In DNA form, the CDR3 reads TGTGCCAGCAGTTTATCCTGGCGGAGCTCCTACAATGAGCAGTTCTTC. Translated: CASSLSWRSSYNEQFF.

The genes are TRBV28 and TRBJ2-1; D gene unclear. Looked up from germline, CDR1 is MDHEN and CDR2 is SYDVKM. Trimming left V 3 bases short and J 5 bases short, with 5 bases between. The CDR3 is 12 amino acids. The CDR3: CASSFPNNEQFF. DNA of the CDR3: TGTGCCAGCAGTTTCCCTAACAATGAGCAGTTCTTC.

The V gene is TRBV6-4, the J gene TRBJ2-1; TRBD2 matches at 11 bases. V shed 0 bases and J 8 bases; nucleotides not matched to a gene: 6. The length of the CDR3 is 16 residues. From germline, CDR1 is MRHNA and CDR2 SNTAGT. In nucleotides, the CDR3 is TGTGCCAGCAGTGACTCGAGTAGCGGGGGGGCTGATGAGCAGTTCTTC. Residues: CASSDSSSGGADEQFF.

The rearrangement joins TRBV27 to TRBJ2-1, with a possible D match to TRBD2 (6 bases). V was trimmed by 6 bases and J by 9 bases, leaving 30 bases between them. CDR3 size: 18 residues. The germline V gene has CDR1 MNHEY and CDR2 SMNVEV (reference sequence). Here the CDR3 reads CASSHTLSLAGPWGEQFF. CDR3 bases: TGTGCCAGCAGCCACACATTATCTCTGGCGGGGCCCTGGGGTGAGCAGTTCTTC.

The chain carries TRBV5-6 and TRBJ1-5, with no clear D. V was shortened by 5 bases and J by 6 bases, with 9 bases between the two germline ends. The CDR3 extends over 12 amino acids. Germline V gene sequence: CDR1 SGHDT, CDR2 YYEEEE. The DNA for the CDR3 is TGTGCCAGCAGTATCTCCGGTCAGCCCCAGCATTTT. It codes for CASSISGQPQHF.

The rearrangement joins TRBV19 to TRBJ1-5, with 11 nucleotides matching TRBD1. J was trimmed by 4 bases and V by 11 bases; bases with no gene match: 10. The CDR3 is made up of 15 amino acids. Looked up from germline, CDR1 is LNHDA and CDR2 is SQIVND (reference sequence). CDR3 loop: CAGGGQGAFNQPQHF. The CDR3 DNA is TGTGCCGGCGGTGGACAGGGGGCCTTTAATCAGCCCCAGCATTTT.

The chain joins TRBV2 to TRBJ2-7; maybe TRBD1 (5 bases). Per the germline V gene, CDR1 is SNHLY and CDR2 is FYNNEI. The CDR3 is made up of 13 amino acids. The V end lost 6 bases, the J end lost 2 bases, and 11 bases lay between the germline ends. CDR3 sequence: CASRKAGTYEQYF. DNA for the CDR3: TGTGCCAGCAGGAAGGCAGGGACCTACGAGCAGTACTTC.

Here the CDR3 reads CASSEQGLNTGELFF. CDR3 DNA sequence: TGTGCCAGCAGTGAACAGGGACTTAACACCGGGGAGCTGTTTTTT. The chain links TRBV2 to TRBJ2-2, with a possible D match to TRBD2 (6 bases). V lost 2 bases and J lost 2, with 9 bases in between. CDR3 length: 15 amino acids. CDR1 is SNHLY, CDR2 FYNNEI, per germline. The complete variable domain, with remaining parts taken from reference TRBV2 and TRBJ2-2, reads EPEVTQTPSHQVTQMGQEVILRCVPISNHLYFYWYRQILGQKVEFLVSFYNNEISEKSEIFDDQFSVERPDGSNFTLKIRSTKLEDSAMYFCASSEQGLNTGELFFGEGSRLTVL.

CDR3 sequence (DNA): TGTGCCAGCAGTCCCAGTTCTGCCCGGGATCAAAGGCACTACGAGCAGTACTTC. Protein sequence: CASSPSSARDQRHYEQYF. The chain is built from TRBV28 and TRBJ2-7; D is possibly TRBD2 (5 bases). V lost 5 bases and J 3 bases, leaving 26 bases between the germline ends. Germline CDR1 MDHEN, CDR2 SYDVKM. This CDR3 has 18 residues.

The chain uses TRBV2 and TRBJ2-1, with 9 positions matching TRBD2. J gave up 2 bases and V 6 bases, and 5 bases lay outside the gene matches. Germline CDR1 is SNHLY and CDR2 is FYNNEI. The CDR3 is 15 amino acids. The CDR3 bases are TGTGCCAGCAGGGGAGGACTAGCGCCCTACAATGAGCAGTTCTTC. Residues: CASRGGLAPYNEQFF.

The V gene is TRBV6-1, the J gene TRBJ2-7; the D gene is possibly TRBD1 (6 bases). The CDR3 totals 14 residues. Per germline, CDR1 MNHNS and CDR2 SASEGT. V was clipped by 3 bases and J by 3 bases, with 12 bases between them. This CDR3 reads CASSESGHNYEQYF. The CDR3, as DNA: TGTGCCAGCAGTGAGTCGGGACACAACTACGAGCAGTACTTC.

This clone turned up a few times. The J gene is TRBJ2-7, the V gene TRBV5-1; D ambiguous. Germline V gene sequence: CDR1 SGHRS, CDR2 YFSETQ. This CDR3 is built from 15 residues. V lost 5 bases and J 1 base, leaving 16 bases between the germline ends. The CDR3 DNA follows: TGCGCCAGCAGATCCCGCGGCGGTGGTTCCTACGAGCAGTACTTC. Its protein is CASRSRGGGSYEQYF.

The chain employs TRBV7-2 and TRBJ1-1; 12 bases fit TRBD1. The V and J ends lost 1 base and 0 bases, in that order; junction bases with no gene match: 3. CDR3 length equals 17 residues. Germline CDR1 is SGHTA and CDR2 is FQGNSA. The chain's CDR3 is CASSLVGQGAMNTEAFF. In nucleotides, the CDR3 is TGTGCCAGCAGCTTAGTGGGACAGGGGGCAATGAACACTGAAGCTTTCTTT.

The CDR3 DNA reads as TGTGCCAGCAGTCCACGGCGGAACAGGGAGGGGAACGAGCAGTACTTC. Translating it yields CASSPRRNREGNEQYF. The V gene is TRBV27, the J gene TRBJ2-7; perhaps TRBD2 as D (7 bases). Germline CDR1 MNHEY, CDR2 SMNVEV (reference sequence). The CDR3 contains 16 residues. V lost 5 bases, J lost 5 bases, and 22 bases lay in between.